The 19 T cell receptor beta chains listed next were all sequenced from one sample in a study of blood T cell repertoires in COVID-19. Only in-frame clones appear in the TCRdb table, and some are missing; sequencing was by immunoSEQ multiplex PCR. The sample lists 130,000 or so clones, about 86% occurring once. The sequenced sample consisted of peripheral blood. The receptors stem from a woman in her fifties or sixties who had recovered from COVID-19.

This chain links TRBV24-1 with TRBJ2-7; D is ambiguous. The CDR3 totals 11 residues. Germline V gene sequence: CDR1 KGHDR, CDR2 SFDVKD. Trimming took 6 bases from V and 3 from J, leaving 5 bases between them. The CDR3 DNA reads TGTGCCACCAGTCTCGGCTACGAGCAGTACTTC. Translating gives CATSLGYEQYF.

V and J are TRBV11-2 and TRBJ2-5; 10 bases align to TRBD1. The CDR3 extends over 14 amino acids. Trimming cost V 5 bases and J 5 bases; bases outside gene matches: 5. The germline V gene has CDR1 SGHAT and CDR2 FQNNGV. The CDR3 region is CASSRDRGFETQYF. CDR3 sequence (DNA): TGTGCCAGCAGCCGGGACAGGGGATTTGAGACCCAGTACTTC.

This clone has only one observation. V usage is TRBV19 and J usage is TRBJ2-3; 7 bases map to TRBD2. The V gene end was trimmed by 6 bases and the J gene end by 2 bases; junction bases not matched to a gene: 5. Germline V gene sequence: CDR1 LNHDA, CDR2 SQIVND (reference sequence). This CDR3 is built from 14 residues. The CDR3 coding sequence is TGTGCCAGTAGAGGTGGGGGGGTCACAGATACGCAGTATTTT. Its translation is CASRGGGVTDTQYF.

The chain has TRBV12-2 and TRBJ2-2; TRBD2, as called in the table, went unchecked against the DNA. TRBV12-2 is termed a pseudogene. This CDR3 is 16 amino acids long. CDR3 coding DNA: TGTGCAAGTCGCTTCCCCGGGACTAGCAGCGGGCGGGGAGCTGTTTTT. This translates into CASRFPGTSSGRGAVF.

The J gene is TRBJ2-3, the V gene TRBV2, with TRBD2 as a possible D gene (5 bases). The CDR3 sequence is 14 residues long. Trimming left V 5 bases short and J 3 bases short, with 12 bases between. Per germline, CDR1 SNHLY and CDR2 FYNNEI. CDR3 amino acids: CASSPGWETDTQYF. Here the CDR3 DNA reads TGTGCCAGCAGTCCTGGGTGGGAGACAGATACGCAGTATTTT.

The gene calls are TRBV7-8 and TRBJ1-1; tentative D call: TRBD1 (5 bases). V lost 5 bases and J lost 3, with 13 bases in between. The germline V gene encodes CDR1 SGHVS and CDR2 FQNEAQ. The CDR3 runs to 14 residues. The CDR3 reads CASSPYGGDTEAFF. The CDR3 DNA follows: TGTGCCAGCAGCCCCTATGGGGGGGACACTGAAGCTTTCTTT.

The CDR3 DNA reads as TGTGCCAGCAGCAAAGTACATTCGTTTGTGGGGGGGTCCGGGGAGCTGTTTTTT. It encodes CASSKVHSFVGGSGELFF. This sequence joins TRBV21-1 and TRBJ2-2; whether TRBD2, the table's D call, matches the DNA was not checked. TRBV21-1 is labeled a pseudogene. The CDR3 covers 18 residues.

The chain couples TRBV19 to TRBJ1-5, with 7 bases that match TRBD1. Germline loops: CDR1 LNHDA, CDR2 SQIVND (reference sequence). The junction had 7 bases not matched to a gene; V was cut back by 3 bases and J by 2 bases. The CDR3 runs to 16 residues. The CDR3 is CASSIRGRRGNQPQHF. Written as DNA, the CDR3 is TGTGCCAGTAGTATCAGGGGGAGGCGGGGCAATCAGCCCCAGCATTTT. The full variable domain, in which reference TRBV19 and TRBJ1-5 provide the parts outside the CDR3, is DGGITQSPKYLFRKEGQNVTLSCEQNLNHDAMYWYRQDPGQGLRLIYYSQIVNDFQKGDIAEGYSVSREKKESFPLTVTSAQKNPTAFYLCASSIRGRRGNQPQHFGDGTRLSIL.

The chain joins TRBV28 to TRBJ2-3, with no clear D. Looked up from germline, CDR1 is MDHEN and CDR2 is SYDVKM. The V end lost 9 bases, the J end lost 2 bases, and 15 bases lay between the germline ends. The CDR3 sequence is 14 residues long. As DNA, the CDR3 is TGTGCCAGACCTAGGAGAGGTTCCACAGATACGCAGTATTTT. This codes for CARPRRGSTDTQYF.

V usage is TRBV6-4 and J usage is TRBJ1-1; D is possibly TRBD1 (5 bases). The CDR3 spans 15 residues. The V end was cut by 9 bases, the J end by 2 bases, with 19 bases between. Germline-derived CDR1 and CDR2 are MRHNA and SNTAGT. CDR3 loop: CARPLPRRGNTEAFF. The CDR3 DNA reads TGTGCCAGGCCCCTTCCAAGGAGGGGAAACACTGAAGCTTTCTTT.

The rearrangement links TRBV24-1 to TRBJ1-5; 7 nucleotides line up with TRBD1. Germline V gene lookup returns CDR1 KGHDR and CDR2 SFDVKD. The CDR3 loop spans 12 amino acids. V lost 4 bases and J lost 13; bases outside the gene matches: 6. The CDR3 DNA reads as TGTGCCACCAGTGACCAGGGGGGAATGCAGCATTTT. Its protein is CATSDQGGMQHF.

The chain joins TRBV10-1 to TRBJ2-7, with D maybe TRBD1 (6 bases). CDR3 size: 14 residues. Per the germline V gene, CDR1 is WNHNN and CDR2 is SYGVQD (reference sequence). V was clipped by 0 bases and J by 2 bases, with 8 bases between them. The DNA of the CDR3 is TGCGCCAGCAGTGAGTCACAGGGTACCTACGAGCAGTACTTC. Translation: CASSESQGTYEQYF.

This clone was counted a single time. The CDR3 region is CSVPAYRAWDTEAFF. CDR3 DNA: TGCAGCGTTCCAGCTTACAGGGCCTGGGACACTGAAGCTTTCTTT. The chain couples TRBV29-1 to TRBJ1-1, with TRBD1 as a possible D gene (6 bases). Trimming removed 5 bases at V and 3 bases at J, with 19 bases between. CDR1 is SQVTM, CDR2 ANQGSEA, per germline. This CDR3 is built from 15 residues.

This sequence joins TRBV28 and TRBJ1-5; a weak D match, TRBD1 (5 bases). V lost 3 bases and J 0 bases, leaving 9 bases between the germline ends. CDR1 is MDHEN, CDR2 SYDVKM, per germline. This CDR3 spans 15 amino acids. CDR3 region: CASSFPGYSNQPQHF. The DNA of the CDR3 is TGTGCCAGCAGTTTCCCAGGGTATAGCAATCAGCCCCAGCATTTT.

The V and J genes are TRBV19 and TRBJ2-1; D gene unclear. V was trimmed by 7 bases and J by 0 bases, leaving 10 bases between them. The CDR3 totals 14 residues. The germline V gene encodes CDR1 LNHDA and CDR2 SQIVND (reference sequence). Here the CDR3 reads CASTVAVSYNEQFF. The CDR3 region has the DNA TGTGCCAGTACGGTGGCGGTCTCCTACAATGAGCAGTTCTTC.

The rearrangement links TRBV12-3 or TRBV12-4 to TRBJ1-3, with D unresolved. The CDR3 sequence is 13 residues long. With 8 bases removed from V and 0 bases from J, the gap between germline ends came to 8 bases. The DNA of the CDR3 is TGTGCCAGCGCGCAAGACTCTGGAAACACCATATATTTT. It yields the protein CASAQDSGNTIYF.

This clone was recorded once. The chain couples TRBV3-1 (or the pseudogene TRBV3-2) to TRBJ1-2; 8 bases align to TRBD1. Trimming cost V 3 bases and J 3 bases; bases outside gene matches: 9. The CDR3 is 16 amino acids. Germline CDR1 is LGHDT and CDR2 is YNNKEL (reference sequence). The CDR3 sequence is CASSHPLQGVDYGYTF. The CDR3 DNA reads as TGTGCCAGCAGCCATCCCCTACAGGGGGTGGACTATGGCTACACCTTC.

This clone came up a few times. The J gene is TRBJ2-7, the V gene TRBV5-8; perhaps TRBD1 as D (7 bases). Germline-derived CDR1 and CDR2 are SGHTS and YDEGEE. V lost 2 bases, J lost 4 bases, and 16 bases lay in between. This CDR3 region has 15 residues. CDR3 protein: CASSFSGGGGYEQYF. CDR3 coding DNA: TGTGCCAGCAGCTTTAGCGGAGGGGGCGGGTACGAGCAGTACTTC.

V and J are TRBV19 and TRBJ2-4, with 8 bases lining up with TRBD1. This CDR3 is 13 amino acids long. Germline V gene sequence: CDR1 LNHDA, CDR2 SQIVND (reference sequence). With V trimmed by 5 bases and J by 7 bases, 4 bases remained unmatched. The CDR3 DNA is TGTGCCAGTAGTGAAAACAGGGGGAACATTCAGTACTTC. Its protein is CASSENRGNIQYF.